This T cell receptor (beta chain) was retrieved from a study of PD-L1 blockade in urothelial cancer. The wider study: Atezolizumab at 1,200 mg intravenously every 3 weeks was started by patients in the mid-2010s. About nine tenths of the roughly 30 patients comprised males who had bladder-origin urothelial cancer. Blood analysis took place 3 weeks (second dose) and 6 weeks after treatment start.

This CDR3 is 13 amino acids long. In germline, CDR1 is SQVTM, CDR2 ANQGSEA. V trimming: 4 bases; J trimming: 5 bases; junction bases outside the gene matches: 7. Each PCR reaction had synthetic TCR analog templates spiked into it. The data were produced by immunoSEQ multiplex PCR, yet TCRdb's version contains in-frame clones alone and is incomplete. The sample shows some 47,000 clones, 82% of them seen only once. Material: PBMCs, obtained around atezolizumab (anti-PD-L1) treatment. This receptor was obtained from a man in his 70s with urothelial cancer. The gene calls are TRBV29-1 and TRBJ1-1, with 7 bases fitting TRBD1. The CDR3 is CSVAEGARTEAFF. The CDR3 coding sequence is TGCAGCGTTGCTGAGGGGGCGAGAACTGAAGCTTTCTTT.